This T cell receptor (beta chain) was identified in a study of patients and donors after allogeneic stem cell transplantation. TCRdb independently ran MiXCR on the RT-PCR reads; one entry per CDR3 protein. The data show about 4,200 distinct CDR3 sequences, about a sixth seen once. Trimming took 9 bases from V and 7 from J; bases not matched to a gene: 10. Looked up from germline, CDR1 is MDHEN and CDR2 is SYDVKM. This CDR3 spans 13 amino acids. This clonotype has at least ten counts. The origin of this receptor is a human donor who was either an allogeneic HSCT recipient or a stem cell or donor lymphocyte infusion donor (not recorded which). It is not recorded whose cells these are; they may come from a transplant donor. The material sequenced was blood, either unsorted or a sorted T cell fraction (not recorded which). This chain connects TRBV28 to TRBJ1-1; 8 bases line up with TRBD1. The CDR3 loop is CASEAGGRNEAFF. The CDR3 region has the DNA TGTGCCAGTGAGGCAGGGGGCAGGAATGAAGCTTTCTTT.